This T cell receptor beta chain derives from a study of cytomegalovirus exposure and HLA in healthy donors (dated by TCRdb to the late 2010s). As for the study more broadly: An earlier analysis of several hundred of the donors reported about 260 Gb of sequence data and 117 million unique TCR beta sequences obtained from some 170 million T cells. Rather than using new phenotypic data, the later analysis identified candidate immune exposures from TCR beta sequences and from how often those sequences occurred across donors. Along with the roughly 710-subject first cohort, a separate validation cohort of over 90 different subjects was used. A later genetic analysis took genome-wide SNP genotypes for about 55% of the 666 donors and used that subset as a discovery cohort. Both class I and class II loci were covered by HLA typing, at four-digit resolution. Alongside the repertoire data, information on donor age, sex, ethnicity and CMV serostatus was compiled. High-throughput TCR immunosequencing, statistical association of individual TCRs with disease status, and machine learning were combined to predict cytomegalovirus infection status. Because of strong linkage in the cohort, five DR-DQ haplotypes were treated as single units for association and clustering. All discovery cohort repertoires had been generated using a single sequencing platform. On average, around 230,000 unique TCR beta nucleotide sequences were sequenced per donor among roughly 430 genotyped donors of the cohort, with roughly 18% of those sequences being non-productive. The number of donors typed differed by locus, with about 629-630 for A, B, C, DRB1 and DQB1, 522 for DQA1, 606 for DPA1, and around 430 for DPB1. The study aimed to test whether signatures of past pathogen exposure could be identified by cataloging public T cell receptors. Using immunosequencing, the study profiled T cell repertoires from around 680 subjects and related those repertoires to cytomegalovirus serostatus. Among the roughly 400 genotyped donors, approximately 77% belonged to the genetic ancestry cluster associated with self-reported Caucasian donors. An early release that covered about 600 HLA-typed donors contained about 300 gigabases of sequencing data and 80 million or so unique TCR sequences. To study patterns of TCR occurrence, a later analysis re-analyzed previously published TCR beta repertoires from around 660 donors and added high-resolution HLA genotyping. An earlier analysis of about 600 of the donors used high-throughput TCR beta sequencing to judge whether each TCR beta V gene segment behaved as functional or pseudogenic. Overall study results and their limits: Because the 87-base-pair reads could not distinguish some IMGT-functional V segments, including TRBV6-2 and TRBV6-3, those segments were excluded. Most CMV-associated TCR beta chains appeared to be HLA-restricted in a later analysis, and the HLA associations seemed to be driven largely by CMV exposure. The classifier was reported to diagnose cytomegalovirus status with high specificity and sensitivity in both the original and validation cohorts. A further reported finding was that TCR beta sequences accurately predicted the HLA-A and HLA-B alleles for most subjects in the first cohort. Because counts were too low, roughly 18 rarely observed V segments, including chromosome 9 orphons, were left out of the earlier analysis of a few hundred of the donors. Linkage disequilibrium might explain the correlated functional status among segregating V segments, but an unknown experimental factor could not be ruled out. A cluster of highly shared sequence variants was judged likely to represent a technical artifact of the sequencing pipeline. Because HLA typing was missing for some donors at each locus, association tests included only the typed subset. In a later genetic analysis, fewer N-insertions in productive TCRs were reported among donors in an Asian-associated ancestry cluster than the roughly 700-donor mean. Most TCR sequences were observed very rarely across donors, whereas some public TCRs were present in many individuals. In a later analysis, HLA-associated TCR beta chains were found to be more clonally expanded and to have lower generation probabilities than equally common non-associated chains. In a later genetic analysis, a missense DCLRE1C variant was associated with V-gene and J-gene trimming of TCR beta chains, and the association was replicated in an independent cohort. In this cohort, only TCR beta chains were sequenced, and detectable features were limited by the absence of alpha or paired-chain data. CMV serostatus was the only immune exposure information available for the cohort. Roughly uniform sequencing depth across donors was assumed in presence/absence analyses, although this assumption may not hold. When HLA alleles, especially DR and DQ, strongly co-occurred, attributing TCR associations to individual alleles was difficult. A later analysis associated some 17,000 TCR beta sequences with specific HLA alleles at a false discovery rate of 0.05. In the study, 150 to 200 TCR beta chains were listed as associated with cytomegalovirus. A few of the identified cytomegalovirus-associated TCR beta chains were confirmed in vitro to be specific for cytomegalovirus antigens. According to a later analysis, parvovirus B19, influenza, CMV and Epstein-Barr virus appeared linked to several top co-occurrence clusters. In an earlier analysis of approximately 590 of the donors, most TCR beta V segments were observed in productive rearrangements about 87% or about 30% of the time, broadly matching IMGT annotations. According to the authors, the approach could potentially be generalized to other disease states and immunological phenotypes. A later analysis found that TCR association rates varied across HLA loci, with DRB1 alleles showing the most associated TCRs and HLA-C alleles the fewest.

V loses 4 bases at its end and J loses 6 bases; junction bases beyond the gene matches: 7. The CDR3, cysteine through phenylalanine, is 15 amino acids long. The kept DNA is CDR3 alone, 45 bases in frame from the first base. CDR1 and CDR2 are read off the germline V gene as SGDLS and YYNGEE. Library method: the immunoSEQ multiplex PCR assay. A mixture of 60 forward primers for TCR Vbeta segments and 13 reverse primers for TCR Jbeta segments was used in the multiplex PCR. The CDR3 region of rearranged TCR beta genes was amplified from genomic DNA with a multiplex PCR assay. On the Illumina HiSeq System, the amplified TCR beta libraries were sequenced as 87-base-pair reads. For the original study's pipeline: Across the 600 to 700 repertoires, a later analysis counted approximately 75 million unique TCR beta chains, around 10 million of which were shared by at least two donors. To remove PCR and sequencing errors, raw reads were error-corrected and collapsed into unique sequences using a nearest-neighbor algorithm that merged closely related sequences. Alignment of CDR3 sequences to IMGT reference sequences was used to assign V, D and J gene segments. For a sequence to be retained, a match of at least six nucleotides to both a V gene segment and a J gene segment was required. A rearrangement was called productive if the CDR3 had no stop codons and remained in frame with V and J, and every other rearrangement was called non-productive. Following IMGT convention, CDR3 was defined as the stretch from the second conserved V-encoded cysteine up to the conserved J-encoded phenylalanine. The earlier analysis of approximately 500 of the donors excluded sequences that lacked an unambiguous match to a single V gene segment. In an earlier analysis of approximately 560 of the donors, a V segment was called functional when productive rearrangements were above 56.7%, and segregating when the standard deviation between donors exceeded 5%. To diagnose cytomegalovirus status from the catalog of TCR beta chain sequences, a statistical classification framework was built. A later analysis assigned V and J genes by comparing TCR nucleotide sequences with IMGT/GENE-DB human TR gene sequences. Using the TCRdist pipeline, a later analysis assigned CDR3 sequences along with most-parsimonious VDJ recombination scenarios. A later analysis defined each TCR beta chain by its CDR3 amino acid sequence plus V-gene family, and excluded reads lacking a unique V-gene family. To address suspected cross-contamination and a sequencing artifact, a later analysis removed around 590 highly shared, low-generation-probability nucleotide sequences. In a later analysis, a clonal expansion index was calculated for each public chain from normalized within-repertoire ranks of inferred template counts. In a later analysis, generation probabilities were computed with a VDJ recombination model fitted to out-of-frame rearrangements, and the resulting probabilities were checked against IGoR. In a later analysis, hypergeometric tests were used to score TCR-TCR, TCR-HLA and TCR-CMV co-occurrence, with a repertoire-size bias correction applied to TCR pairs. False discovery rates were estimated in a later analysis by permuting HLA or CMV assignments 20 times. In a later analysis, co-occurring TCRs were grouped using DBSCAN, and TCRdist sequence similarity was added for clustering within HLA-allele-positive subsets. For co-occurrence clustering, repertoires with fewer than 30,000 or more than 120,000 public chains were excluded, along with 5 or 6 repertoires with anomalous nucleotide sharing. The source is immuneACCESS, and TCRdb retained only in-frame sequences with V and J called. Part of the clones is not carried over; for the studies checked, unresolved V genes explain less than half of this, and the remainder is unexplained. Clone size and V and J calls were adopted from that table, with D and trimming inferred from the DNA. This sample is represented by 150,000 to 200,000 clones; 70% to 80% of them were singletons. The top ten constitute about 4.6% of the sample.

The cohort was made up of approximately 670 healthy bone marrow donors. At the time of sampling, every cohort member was nominally healthy, though immune exposures that went unrecorded were likely present. The donor was CMV seropositive and was included in the group of 300 or so seropositive cohort members. A peripheral blood sample was provided by each donor, and peripheral blood mononuclear cells were used for TCR beta sequencing. Genomic DNA was extracted from the blood cell samples with the Qiagen DNeasy Blood Extraction Kit. Comments on this clone: Its target antigen remains unknown. The record has no base qualities; no much larger clone is one base away.

The source of this sequence is a woman aged 30 to 39 in good health and CMV-seropositive. The chain joins TRBV9 to TRBJ2-1, with 10 bases matching TRBD2. Material for sequencing was PBMCs. The DNA is as follows: TGTGCCAGCAGCACTAGCGGGGTCTTATTCAATGAGCAGTTCTTC. Translation gives CASSTSGVLFNEQFF.